This TCR beta chain was documented in a study of CD8 T cells in Susac syndrome. Roughly 0.45 to 1 ug RNA was reverse transcribed with random hexamers. Amplification of TCR beta CDR3 across 54 Vbeta and 13 Jbeta was performed with immunoSEQ multiplex PCR. TCRdb fed the immunoSEQ multiplex PCR reads into MiXCR, producing one record per CDR3 protein. Here the sample spans tens of thousands of distinct CDR3 sequences, roughly 94% being singletons. In germline, CDR1 is SQVTM, CDR2 ANQGSEA. The CDR3 has 12 amino acids. Trimming removed 6 bases at V and 14 bases at J, with 19 bases between. The authors carried out high-throughput sequencing of TCR beta. They applied it to CD8+ and CD4+ T cells obtained from blood. Relapsing-remitting disease, either stable or active, was present in the treatment-naive patients who were the multiple sclerosis controls. TEMRA cells were FACS-enriched and CD8+ and CD4+ T cells negatively isolated.

Specimen: CD8+ T cells from PBMCs. V and J are TRBV29-1 and TRBJ1-4, with D hard to call. This clonotype was sampled from a human donor with multiple sclerosis. CDR3: CSVVTERAFLFF. In DNA form, the CDR3 reads TGCAGCGTCGTCACAGAGCGGGCTTTCCTGTTTTTT.